The TCR beta chain described here comes from a study of cytomegalovirus exposure and HLA in healthy donors. Study as a whole: The use of the same platform for the approximately 110 validation repertoires and the approximately 670 first-cohort repertoires was reported by a later analysis.

Trimming at V came to 7 bases and at J to 5 bases, leaving 15 bases not matched to a gene. This CDR3 region has 18 residues. Germline lookup yields CDR1 SNHLY and CDR2 FYNNEI. On this clone itself: Its antigen remains unknown.

Study findings and constraints: The authors listed about 170 TCR beta chains as cytomegalovirus-associated.

Clones were sequenced by immunoSEQ multiplex PCR, and TCRdb holds only the in-frame ones, with some missing. The table shows about 160,000 clones, with about 90% occurring only once. The gene calls are TRBV2 and TRBJ2-5, with 14 nucleotides matching TRBD2. This receptor was taken from a man aged 18-30 years in good health and CMV-seropositive. The sequenced sample consisted of PBMCs. CDR3 coding DNA: TGTGCCAGCAAAGGGGGACTAGCGGGAGATTGGAGGGGGGAGACCCAGTACTTC. Protein: CASKGGLAGDWRGETQYF.